Sequencing of this T cell receptor beta chain was carried out in a study of cytotoxic CD8 clonotypes in ibrutinib-treated CLL. Whole-study findings and limits: A rise in clonality was seen at ibrutinib response, and a fall back toward baseline was seen at progression. Patients showed higher baseline clonality than age-matched healthy donors, and it tracked circulating CD8+ T-cell counts. Sampling times, which were not matched between the groups, differed between sustained-remission patients and progressing patients.

The V end was cut by 1 base, the J end by 3 bases, with 12 bases between. The germline V gene has CDR1 MNHEY and CDR2 SVGAGI. This CDR3 has 16 residues. Regarding this clone: What it recognizes is unknown.

Sequencing sought depths of 1 in 200,000 to 1 in 1 million T cells. Sequencing was performed with immunoSEQ multiplex PCR; in TCRdb, only in-frame clones are kept and a portion is missing. The sample gives 20,000 to 30,000 clones, 65% to 80% of which show up once; more than 40% is in the top ten. The TCR comes from a human donor with chronic lymphocytic leukemia. The sequencing here drew on PBMCs, taken after 12 months of ibrutinib treatment. The chain links TRBV6-5 to TRBJ1-4; possible D gene TRBD1, 5 bases. In nucleotides, the CDR3 is TGTGCCAGCAGTTACTGGGAGGGGCAGGCTAATGAAAAACTGTTTTTT. Its protein is CASSYWEGQANEKLFF.